This T cell receptor beta chain was found in a study of cytomegalovirus exposure and HLA in healthy donors. As for the donors, each was a healthy bone marrow donor. Study outcomes and limitations: Certain sequence variants were highly shared and formed a cluster, and this cluster was likely a sequencing artifact. A later analysis reportedly found fewer N-insertions in an Asian-associated ancestry cluster than the roughly 670-donor mean. The study carried out a later analysis of TCR beta sequences. It associated 15,000 to 20,000 of them with specific HLA alleles at a false discovery rate of 0.05.

The CDR3 has 13 amino acids. CDR1 and CDR2 from the germline V gene are MNHNY and SVGAGI (reference sequence). Deletions cut 9 bases from V and 5 bases from J, with 11 bases between. The PCR used 60 Vbeta and 13 Jbeta primers. Using immunoSEQ multiplex PCR, the repertoire was profiled, and TCRdb retains in-frame clones only, with some absent. The data contain approximately 73,000 clones, roughly 70% of them seen just once; the ten biggest clones take up under 15%. In regard to this clone: What it binds is unknown.

Sequenced sample: PBMCs. The sequence was collected from a man between 65 and 79 years old in good health and CMV-seronegative. V usage is TRBV6-6 and J usage is TRBJ1-6; D is unresolved. The CDR3 here is CASKEVDNSPLHF. CDR3 nucleotide sequence: TGTGCCAGTAAGGAGGTAGATAATTCACCCCTCCACTTT.